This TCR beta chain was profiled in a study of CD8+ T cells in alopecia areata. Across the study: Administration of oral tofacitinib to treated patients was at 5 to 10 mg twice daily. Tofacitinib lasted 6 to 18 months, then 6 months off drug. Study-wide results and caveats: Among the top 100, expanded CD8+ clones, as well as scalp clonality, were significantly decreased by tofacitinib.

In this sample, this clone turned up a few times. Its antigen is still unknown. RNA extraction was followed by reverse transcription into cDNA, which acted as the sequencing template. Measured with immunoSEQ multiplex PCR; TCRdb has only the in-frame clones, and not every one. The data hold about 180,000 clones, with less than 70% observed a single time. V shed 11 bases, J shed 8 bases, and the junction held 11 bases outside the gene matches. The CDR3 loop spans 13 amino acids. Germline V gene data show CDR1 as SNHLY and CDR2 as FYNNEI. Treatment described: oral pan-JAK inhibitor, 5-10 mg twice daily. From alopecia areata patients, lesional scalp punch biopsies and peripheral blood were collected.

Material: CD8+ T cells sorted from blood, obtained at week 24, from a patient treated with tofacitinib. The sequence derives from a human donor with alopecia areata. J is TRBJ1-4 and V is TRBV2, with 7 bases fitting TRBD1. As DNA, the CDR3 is TGTGCCGGAAAGACAGGGATGGAAGAAAAACTGTTTTTT. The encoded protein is CAGKTGMEEKLFF.